This passage covers 3 T cell receptor beta chains from one sample sequenced in a study of tumor and adjacent non-tumor tissue in lung cancer. The library came from three nested PCR rounds adapted from ARM-PCR protocols. A single record per CDR3 protein comes from TCRdb applying MiXCR to the multiplex PCR reads. This table holds around 50,000 distinct CDR3 sequences, around 60% found once. No cell sorting was done before RNA was extracted from the tissue. Distant lung tissue was collected more than 3 cm away from the tumor edge. Input material: distant non-tumor lung tissue. The receptors derive from a woman in her 70s with non-small cell lung cancer.

The chain uses TRBV24-1 and TRBJ1-5, with D unclear. CDR3 size: 14 residues. Trimming took 0 bases from V and 6 from J, leaving 8 bases between them. Germline lookup yields CDR1 KGHDR and CDR2 SFDVKD. Here the CDR3 reads CATSDLLITQPQHF. CDR3 in DNA: TGTGCCACCAGTGATTTGTTAATCACTCAGCCCCAGCATTTT.

As for this clonotype: A read error may produce the germline difference seen at one junction end. CDR3 loop: CSVDDSGTNGSYEQNF. The CDR3 region has the DNA TGCAGCGTAGACGACTCCGGGACTAACGGCTCCTACGAGCAGAACTTC. J is TRBJ2-7 and V is TRBV29-1, with 7 bases matching TRBD2. Germline assignment: CDR1 SQVTM and CDR2 ANQGSEA. CDR3 length equals 16 residues.

The chain employs TRBV28 and TRBJ2-1; TRBD1 is a possible D gene (5 bases). From germline, CDR1 is MDHEN and CDR2 SYDVKM. Trimming stripped 5 bases from V and 6 bases from J, with 14 bases between. The CDR3 length is 14 residues. The CDR3 coding sequence is TGTGCCAGCAGTGTGCGCAGGGCACCCAATGAGCAGTTCTTC. It specifies CASSVRRAPNEQFF.